This T cell receptor beta chain was profiled in a study of identical twins. General observations from the study: Cord blood beta clonotypes present at high abundance carried fewer insertions; no such pattern appeared in memory repertoires. Instead of following the same donors, the conclusions were based on cross-sectional statistical analysis.

Every sampled donor was Caucasian and healthy. A universal primer site was added by template switching, and unique molecular identifiers were carried by the cDNA. TCRdb redid the calling of the 5' RACE reads with MiXCR, one entry per CDR3 protein. The data hold 500,000 to 650,000 distinct CDR3 sequences, with around 20% observed a single time. The CDR3 contains 15 residues. Germline V CDR1 and CDR2: LGHDT, YNNKEL (reference sequence). Trimming stripped 0 bases from V and 4 bases from J, with 10 bases between. Only a few counts were recorded for this clonotype. Antigen: not known. These data also featured in a second study, about yellow fever vaccine responses in identical twins.

This clonotype was sampled from a woman aged 18-29 years in good health. The sample taken for sequencing was CD4+ T cells sorted from blood. This chain joins TRBV3-1 and TRBJ2-1, with D perhaps matching TRBD2 (5 bases). The CDR3 spells CASSQDWGVYNEQFF. The CDR3 region has the DNA TGTGCCAGCAGCCAAGATTGGGGAGTTTACAATGAGCAGTTCTTC.